In this sample, the clone carrying this T cell receptor beta chain turned up a few times. The antigen is unknown. The data stem from a study of molecular identifiers for immune sequencing clone quantification. A CD8+CD4-CCR7+CD45RA+ gate was used to sort naive CD8 T cells. Study-wide results and caveats: Whereas naive cells kept under 1% of molecules in clones above 20 RNA copies, such clones held over 98% in effectors.

Each CDR3 protein gets one entry after TCRdb re-called the PCR reads with MiXCR. The sample includes under 350,000 distinct CDR3 sequences, 24% of them seen just once. Deletions cut 1 base from V and 1 base from J, with 13 bases between. The germline V gene encodes CDR1 SGHDN and CDR2 FVKESK. There are 16 residues in the CDR3. The source is a human donor in good health. Some libraries in this study had Jurkat cell RNA spiked in. Material: naive CD8+ T cells from blood, with Jurkat cell RNA spiked in. Subset indicated: FACS-sorted CD8+CD4-CCR7+CD45RA+ naive T cells. The chain has TRBV14 and TRBJ1-1; D is possibly TRBD1 (6 bases). As DNA, the CDR3 is TGTGCCAGCAGCCAAGCAACAGGGCAGGGGAACACTGAAGCTTTCTTT. Translated: CASSQATGQGNTEAFF.